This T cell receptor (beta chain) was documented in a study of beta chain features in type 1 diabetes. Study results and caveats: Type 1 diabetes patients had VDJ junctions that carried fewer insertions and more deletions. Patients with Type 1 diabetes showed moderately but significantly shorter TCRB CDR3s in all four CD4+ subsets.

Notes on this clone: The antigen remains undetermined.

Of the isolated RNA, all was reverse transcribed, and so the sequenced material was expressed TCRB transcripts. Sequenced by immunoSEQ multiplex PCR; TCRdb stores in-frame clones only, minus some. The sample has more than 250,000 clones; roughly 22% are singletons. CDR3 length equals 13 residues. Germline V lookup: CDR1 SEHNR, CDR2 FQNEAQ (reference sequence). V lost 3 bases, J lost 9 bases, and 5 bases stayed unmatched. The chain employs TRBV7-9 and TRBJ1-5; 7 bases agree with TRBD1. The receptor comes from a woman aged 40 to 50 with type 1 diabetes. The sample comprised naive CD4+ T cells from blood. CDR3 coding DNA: TGTGCCAGCAGCTTTGACAGGGTTGGGCCCCAGCATTTT. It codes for CASSFDRVGPQHF. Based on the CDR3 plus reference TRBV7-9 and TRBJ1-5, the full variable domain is DTGVSQNPRHKITKRGQNVTFRCDPISEHNRLYWYRQTLGQGPEFLTYFQNEAQLEKSRLLSDRFSAERPKGSFSTLEIQRTEQGDSAMYLCASSFDRVGPQHFGDGTRLSIL.